This passage covers 14 T cell receptor beta chains from one sample sequenced in a study of Ad26.COV2.S vaccination and SARS-CoV-2 variants. Some clones are missing from TCRdb's copy, which holds only in-frame ones; the method was immunoSEQ multiplex PCR. The sample shows about 460,000 clones, 80% to 90% of them seen only once. Treatment indicated: 15 to 20 received Ad26.COV2.S at low or high dose, single or two shots; several received placebo; per-sample allocation not given. Day 63 following the first vaccine or placebo injection was when the samples were taken. Sequenced here: peripheral blood, sampled in a trial of Ad26.COV2.S vaccine versus placebo. The receptors derive from a person between 18 and 59 years old who received the Ad26.COV2.S COVID-19 vaccine or a placebo.

This clone was observed a few times. The V gene is TRBV19, the J gene TRBJ1-5; D gene ambiguous. V was trimmed by 2 bases and J by 0 bases, leaving 17 bases between them. CDR1 is LNHDA, CDR2 SQIVND, per germline (reference sequence). CDR3 length equals 18 residues. The CDR3 spells CASSIRLPGAHSNQPQHF. The CDR3 nucleotides are TGTGCCAGTAGTATAAGGCTCCCAGGAGCTCATAGCAATCAGCCCCAGCATTTT.

Comments on this clone: The junction does not match germline at one end; this may be a read error. The rearrangement joins TRBV7-7 to TRBJ2-1, with D perhaps given as TRBD1 or TRBD2 (5 bases each). This CDR3 is built from 14 residues. Germline V gene sequence: CDR1 SSHAT, CDR2 FNYEAQ (reference sequence). This CDR3 reads CASSLSIIGTEQFF. CDR3 nucleotide sequence: TGTGCTAGCAGCTTAAGTATCATCGGGACTGAGCAGTTCTTC.

The chain recombines TRBV5-1 with TRBJ1-1; D unresolved. This CDR3 has 12 amino acids. The V gene lost 5 bases and the J gene lost 3 bases, with 8 bases spanning the gap. Looked up from germline, CDR1 is SGHRS and CDR2 is YFSETQ. The CDR3 spells CASRQGDTEAFF. CDR3 in DNA: TGCGCCAGCAGGCAAGGAGACACTGAAGCTTTCTTT.

The chain employs TRBV9 and TRBJ1-1; 11 bases agree with TRBD1. The CDR3 sequence is 15 residues long. V shed 4 bases and J 5 bases; nucleotides not matched to a gene: 7. CDR1 SGDLS and CDR2 YYNGEE come from the germline V gene. CDR3 protein: CASSIGQGASTEAFF. The CDR3 DNA reads as TGTGCCAGCAGCATAGGACAGGGGGCAAGTACTGAAGCTTTCTTT.

The chain employs TRBV9 and TRBJ2-2; 8 bases agree with TRBD2. The germline CDR1 and CDR2 sequences are SGDLS and YYNGEE. This CDR3 spans 15 amino acids. V lost 3 bases and J lost 2; bases outside the gene matches: 3. CDR3 DNA sequence: TGTGCCAGCAGCGCCGGGGGGGCTAACACCGGGGAGCTGTTTTTT. Its translation is CASSAGGANTGELFF. Full variable domain (outside the CDR3, taken from reference TRBV9 and TRBJ2-2): DSGVTQTPKHLITATGQRVTLRCSPRSGDLSVYWYQQSLDQGLQFLIQYYNGEERAKGNILERFSAQQFPDLHSELNLSSLELGDSALYFCASSAGGANTGELFFGEGSRLTVL.

Notes on this clone: This specimen includes other DNA sequences encoding the same CDR3. The chain links TRBV7-2 to TRBJ1-5; D gene ambiguous. Germline CDR1 and CDR2: SGHTA and FQGNSA. The CDR3 contains 15 residues. Between the trimmed V and J ends, which lost 2 bases and 2 bases, there was a span of 10 bases. This chain's CDR3 is CASSLWREGNQPQHF. CDR3 nucleotide sequence: TGTGCCAGCAGCTTATGGCGGGAAGGCAATCAGCCCCAGCATTTT. Full variable domain (outside the CDR3, taken from reference TRBV7-2 and TRBJ1-5): GAGVSQSPSNKVTEKGKDVELRCDPISGHTALYWYRQSLGQGLEFLIYFQGNSAPDKSGLPSDRFSAERTGGSVSTLTIQRTQQEDSAVYLCASSLWREGNQPQHFGDGTRLSIL.

The chain couples TRBV7-2 to TRBJ2-1; D gene unclear. CDR1 is SGHTA and CDR2 is FQGNSA in the germline V gene. The V gene lost 0 bases and the J gene lost 12 bases, with 18 bases spanning the gap. CDR3 length: 15 amino acids. This CDR3 reads CASSLAVLTWSGQFF. Written as DNA, the CDR3 is TGTGCCAGCAGCTTAGCTGTGTTGACCTGGTCCGGGCAGTTCTTC.

The genes are TRBV2 and TRBJ2-2; D gene unclear. The germline V gene has CDR1 SNHLY and CDR2 FYNNEI. Trimming removed 2 bases from V and 1 base from J, with 5 bases in between. This CDR3 spans 14 amino acids. The chain's CDR3 is CASSESLNTGELFF. The DNA of the CDR3 is TGTGCCAGCAGTGAAAGTCTGAACACCGGGGAGCTGTTTTTT.

The chain is built from TRBV29-1 and TRBJ1-1; D ambiguous. Germline loops: CDR1 SQVTM, CDR2 ANQGSEA. Deletions cut 7 bases from V and 4 bases from J, with 10 bases between. The CDR3 has 11 residues. The CDR3 DNA follows: TGCAGCGCTACGCGGAGCACTGAAGCTTTCTTT. This sequence encodes CSATRSTEAFF.

This chain connects TRBV5-1 to TRBJ2-2; TRBD2 might be the D (5 bases). V dropped 4 bases and J dropped 6 bases, with 16 bases sitting between them. CDR3 length: 15 residues. CDR1 and CDR2 (germline): SGHRS, YFSETQ. Written as DNA, the CDR3 is TGCGCCAGCAGCCCAGTCAACGGAGGACCCGGGGAGCTGTTTTTT. Its protein is CASSPVNGGPGELFF.

This clone was recorded only once. The chain links TRBV30 to TRBJ2-4, with 9 nucleotides matching TRBD2. This CDR3 contains 17 residues. Germline V gene sequence: CDR1 GTSNPN, CDR2 SVGIG (reference sequence). Trimming cost V 0 bases and J 4 bases; bases outside gene matches: 10. In DNA form, the CDR3 reads TGTGCCTGGAGTGTACAGGCTAGCGGGATAGTTAAAAACATTCAGTACTTC. Encoded protein: CAWSVQASGIVKNIQYF.

J is TRBJ1-2 and V is TRBV19; 8 nucleotides match TRBD1. This CDR3 spans 16 amino acids. Germline loops: CDR1 LNHDA, CDR2 SQIVND (reference sequence). V shed 2 bases and J 5 bases; nucleotides not matched to a gene: 10. CDR3 DNA: TGTGCCAGTAGTATAAAGGGGAGACAGGGGAGATATGGCTACACCTTC. Protein: CASSIKGRQGRYGYTF.

The rearrangement joins TRBV10-2 to TRBJ1-5; no definite D call. Germline CDR1 is WSHSY and CDR2 is SAAADI. V lost 4 bases and J 1 base, leaving 17 bases between the germline ends. The CDR3 covers 17 residues. The CDR3 reads CASSGSKTTTSNQPQHF. The DNA for the CDR3 is TGCGCCAGCAGTGGTAGTAAGACAACTACGAGCAATCAGCCCCAGCATTTT.

The V gene is TRBV5-6, the J gene TRBJ2-7; weak D call: TRBD1 (5 bases). Germline V CDR1 and CDR2: SGHDT, YYEEEE. The CDR3 contains 15 residues. Deletions cut 5 bases from V and 2 bases from J, with 17 bases between. The CDR3 loop reads CASSPGHENTYEQYF. The CDR3, as DNA: TGTGCCAGCAGTCCCGGACACGAAAATACCTACGAGCAGTACTTC.